This TCR beta chain appears in the sequencing data of a study of PD-L1 blockade in urothelial cancer (TCRdb year 2017). Regarding the research as a whole: Every patient began therapy in the mid-2010s and was given atezolizumab 1,200 mg intravenously every 3 weeks. About 90% of the 29 patients were males with bladder-origin urothelial cancer, and 18 of 29 reported a prior smoking history. An ECOG performance status of 0 or 1 was recorded for the patients, and 0 to 3 prior chemotherapy regimens had been received by the patients. Blood samples were analyzed at 3 weeks after treatment start (second dose) and at 6 weeks after treatment start. Blood samples gave a median of 141,255 T cells and roughly 83,000 unique TCRs, with a median clonality of approximately 0.078. The study was an exploratory multi-omic analysis of somatic, immune and clinical correlates of response to PD-L1 blockade with atezolizumab in urothelial cancer. Pretreatment tumor samples and matched peripheral blood, collected serially before and after atezolizumab treatment, underwent TCR sequencing. Durable clinical benefit meant progression-free survival longer than 6 months, and TCR features were also tested against progression-free and overall survival. In the same patients who had TCR sequencing, pretreatment tumors also underwent whole exome sequencing and RNA sequencing. Nine patients reached durable clinical benefit, while around 19 patients did not. Pretreatment blood TCR-seq was available for about 27 patients, at least one posttreatment blood collection was obtained for roughly 24 patients, and tumor TCR-seq was available for roughly 24 patients. Broader findings and caveats from the paper: Because the sample size was small (n of about 30) and many exploratory analyses were performed, the results are intended to be hypothesis-generating. Greater expansion of tumor-associated TCR clones in peripheral blood 3 weeks after the start of treatment was observed in patients with durable benefit (n ≈ 22, p = 0.022). A pretreatment peripheral blood TCR clonality below the median was linked to improved progression-free and overall survival.

Synthetic TCR analog templates were spiked into each PCR to estimate absolute template abundance from read counts. Using the immunoSEQ assay, TCRbeta CDR3 regions were amplified from genomic DNA with bias-controlled V and J gene primers. Sequencing of rearranged TCRbeta segments was done at approximately 20X coverage. The authors' analysis ran thus. Clustering was used to correct sequencing errors, and CDR3s were annotated against IMGT so that V, D and J genes could be assigned. Out-of-frame and stop-codon sequences were excluded, and only productive TCRbeta rearrangements were used in downstream analyses. Clonality was computed as one minus Shannon entropy normalized by the log of the number of unique productive sequences. Clones differing between time points or between blood and tumor were identified using Fisher's exact test with Benjamini-Hochberg correction, with an adjusted p below 0.01 applied as the threshold. Here the immuneACCESS table is served through TCRdb, limited to in-frame sequences with V and J called. Missing clones are a known gap in these copies; in checked studies unresolved V genes cover under half, and the rest lacks a known reason. V and J calls and clone size are given by that table; D and trimming were obtained from the DNA. A total of about 130,000 clones appear in this sample, around 88% of them only once. The ten largest make up roughly 2.6% of the sample.

The germline V gene (reference sequence) supplies CDR1 PRHDT and CDR2 FYEKMQ. From V the trimming removes 5 bases and from J it removes 5 bases, while the gene matches leave 7 bases of the junction unaccounted for. The CDR3 measures 15 amino acids from cysteine to phenylalanine. Of all the DNA, just the CDR3 is kept, 45 bases in frame from base 1. What the time point label conveys for this sample: peripheral blood 6 weeks after treatment start. A cohort of more than 25 patients with locally advanced or metastatic urothelial carcinoma, treated at Memorial Sloan Kettering on a trial protocol, was included. Peripheral blood mononuclear cells were collected pretreatment and during treatment, with between 1 and 8 total time points per patient. The Qiagen DNeasy Blood extraction kit was used to purify genomic DNA from total PBMCs and tumor samples. PBMCs were collected pretreatment and during treatment, and were isolated and stored as previously described.

With regard to this clone: Its specific antigen is unknown. No much larger clonotype is one base removed from it; base qualities were not supplied.

The receptor's source is a middle-aged man with urothelial cancer. The rearrangement joined TRBV13 to TRBJ2-7; TRBD2 matches 12 bases in the middle. The sequencing used PBMCs, collected around atezolizumab (anti-PD-L1) treatment. This receptor carries the CDR3 CASSPPTSGSDEQYF. The DNA sequence is given as TGTGCCAGCAGCCCACCGACTAGCGGGAGTGACGAGCAGTACTTC.